Listed here are 7 T cell receptor beta chains from one sample, sequenced in a study of regulatory T cells in long-lasting Graves disease. Sample time point: newly diagnosed GD, antithyroid drugs for less than 3 months. PBMCs provided the RNA from which the TCR library was made. Researchers made TCR beta libraries by using iRepertoire HTBI primers and running Arm-PCR on CDR3 regions. TCRdb re-analysed the multiplex PCR reads in MiXCR, keeping a single row per CDR3 protein. The table has approximately 210,000 distinct CDR3 sequences, around 16% seen once. The source material was peripheral blood mononuclear cells (PBMCs), sampled at new diagnosis, from a patient treated with antithyroid drugs. The receptors stem from a female donor with Graves disease.

This clonotype was recorded many times. CDR3 coding DNA: TGTGCCAGCAGCTTGGACGCGGGTGAAAAACTGTTTTTT. Protein sequence: CASSLDAGEKLFF. The chain joins TRBV5-4 to TRBJ1-4; D is undetermined. Per germline, CDR1 SGHNT and CDR2 YYREEE (reference sequence). Between the trimmed V and J ends, which lost 0 bases and 7 bases, there was a span of 7 bases. The CDR3 extends over 13 amino acids.

In its sample, this clonotype was seen a few times. The CDR3 reads CASSSPTGAFSGANVLTF. CDR3 DNA sequence: TGTGCCAGCAGTTCCCCGACAGGGGCTTTCTCTGGGGCCAACGTCCTGACTTTC. The chain is built from TRBV6-2 or TRBV6-3 and TRBJ2-6; 8 bases map to TRBD1. Germline lookup yields CDR1 MNHEY and CDR2 SVGEGT. The CDR3 contains 18 residues. The V segment lost 4 bases and the J segment 0 bases; nucleotides outside the gene matches: 8.

This clonotype was seen at least ten times. The CDR3, as DNA: TGTGCCAGCAGCGGGGAGGGAAGCGAAAAACTGTTTTTT. Translating gives CASSGEGSEKLFF. This chain connects TRBV2 to TRBJ1-4; D remains unclear. CDR1 is SNHLY and CDR2 is FYNNEI in the germline V gene. The CDR3 is 13 amino acids. Trimming shortened V by 6 bases and J by 8 bases, and 13 bases separated the two germline ends.

This clonotype was seen at least ten times. The chain uses TRBV29-1 and TRBJ1-2; 9 bases line up with TRBD1. V shed 3 bases and J 4 bases; nucleotides not matched to a gene: 0. The CDR3 loop spans 12 amino acids. Germline CDR1 and CDR2: SQVTM and ANQGSEA. The CDR3 DNA sequence: TGCAGCGTTGAGACAGGGGGCTATGGCTACACCTTC. It specifies CSVETGGYGYTF.

In this sample, this clonotype turned up many times. The rearrangement uses TRBV20-1 and TRBJ1-5, with D uncertain. The germline V and J ends were trimmed by 0 bases and 11 bases, with 8 bases remaining between them. There are 11 residues in the CDR3. Germline V gene data show CDR1 as DFQATT and CDR2 as SNEGSKA (reference sequence). The CDR3 coding sequence is TGCAGTGCTAGAGATCTGGGGTCCCAGCATTTT. The encoded protein is CSARDLGSQHF.

This clonotype has at least ten counts. The rearrangement uses TRBV10-1 and TRBJ1-2; the D is unclear. The CDR3 loop spans 13 amino acids. V was trimmed by 7 bases and J by 8 bases, leaving 17 bases between them. Germline assignment: CDR1 WNHNN and CDR2 SYGVQD (reference sequence). The chain's CDR3 is CASTEVIGGGYTF. CDR3 coding DNA: TGCGCCAGCACGGAGGTAATCGGCGGCGGCTACACCTTC.

In this sample, this clonotype turned up a few times. This probably arose from a read error, given a far larger clone one base away. The CDR3 region is CASSYSPHEQYF. The CDR3 DNA sequence: TGTGCCAGCAGTTACTCGCCCCACGAGCAGTACTTC. V and J are TRBV6-5 and TRBJ2-7; D call uncertain. V was cut by 0 bases and J by 5 bases, with 5 bases left in between. The CDR3 loop spans 12 amino acids. Germline CDR1 MNHEY, CDR2 SVGAGI.